The 24 T cell receptor beta chains given below trace back to one sample, sequenced in a study of lymphopenia after photon versus proton radiotherapy. Some clones are missing from TCRdb's copy, which holds only in-frame ones; the method was immunoSEQ multiplex PCR. The table lists 52,000 or so clones, roughly 90% of them singletons, with approximately 19% in the top ten. The material was peripheral blood, obtained from a patient treated with photon-based radiotherapy. The receptors stem from a woman in her 40s with cholangiocarcinoma.

This chain connects TRBV6-5 to TRBJ2-7, with D possibly TRBD1 on 6 matching bases. Trimming stripped 4 bases from V and 2 bases from J, with 12 bases between. This CDR3 has 14 amino acids. Looked up from germline, CDR1 is MNHEY and CDR2 is SVGAGI. CDR3: CASSSHRDTYEQYF. In DNA, the CDR3 is TGTGCCAGCAGTTCCCACCGGGACACCTACGAGCAGTACTTC.

The V call is TRBV9, the J call TRBJ2-3; 9 bases line up with TRBD2. The CDR3 has 16 amino acids. Germline V CDR1 and CDR2: SGDLS, YYNGEE. Trimming removed 4 bases from V and 0 bases from J; junction bases left unmatched: 6. The CDR3 DNA sequence: TGTGCCAGCAGCCACAGACTAGCGGACAGCACAGATACGCAGTATTTT. It codes for CASSHRLADSTDTQYF.

V and J are TRBV7-9 and TRBJ1-4; a weak D match, TRBD1 (6 bases). The V end was cut by 4 bases, the J end by 3 bases, with 15 bases between. The CDR3 covers 16 residues. Germline V gene data show CDR1 as SEHNR and CDR2 as FQNEAQ (reference sequence). Here the CDR3 reads CASSYRTGAANEKLFF. DNA for the CDR3: TGTGCCAGCAGCTACAGGACGGGGGCGGCTAATGAAAAACTGTTTTTT.

This rearrangement joins TRBV29-1 to TRBJ1-1; TRBD1 aligns across 10 bases. Germline CDR1 SQVTM, CDR2 ANQGSEA. V shed 2 bases and J 5 bases; nucleotides not matched to a gene: 8. The length of the CDR3 is 15 residues. The DNA for the CDR3 is TGCAGCGTTGAATGGGACAGGGGACAGGGGACTGAAGCTTTCTTT. Residues: CSVEWDRGQGTEAFF.

The gene calls are TRBV2 and TRBJ1-5; tentative D call: TRBD1 (5 bases). Per the germline V gene, CDR1 is SNHLY and CDR2 is FYNNEI. The CDR3 totals 17 residues. The V end was cut by 1 base, the J end by 0 bases, with 13 bases between. CDR3: CASSEETGIVSNQPQHF. The DNA of the CDR3 is TGTGCCAGCAGTGAAGAAACAGGAATAGTTAGCAATCAGCCCCAGCATTTT. Using reference TRBV2 and TRBJ1-5 for the parts outside the CDR3, the full variable domain is EPEVTQTPSHQVTQMGQEVILRCVPISNHLYFYWYRQILGQKVEFLVSFYNNEISEKSEIFDDQFSVERPDGSNFTLKIRSTKLEDSAMYFCASSEETGIVSNQPQHFGDGTRLSIL.

DNA of the CDR3: TGCGCCAGCAGCCAAGATATAGCGGGACTTTCCTACGAGCAGTACTTC. Translation: CASSQDIAGLSYEQYF. The chain combines TRBV4-3 with TRBJ2-7; 8 bases line up with TRBD2. The CDR3 has 16 amino acids. Germline lookup yields CDR1 LGHNA and CDR2 YSLEER. The ends lost 0 bases at V and 1 base at J; junction bases unmatched: 5.

This chain connects TRBV2 to TRBJ1-2; D not resolved. The CDR3 contains 13 residues. The germline V gene encodes CDR1 SNHLY and CDR2 FYNNEI. The V end was cut by 7 bases, the J end by 0 bases, with 9 bases between. CDR3 loop: CASTRGANYGYTF. The CDR3 coding sequence is TGTGCCAGCACGCGGGGAGCTAACTATGGCTACACCTTC.

V and J are TRBV6-6 and TRBJ2-5, with D perhaps matching TRBD1 or TRBD2 (6 bases each). Germline loops: CDR1 MNHNY, CDR2 SVGAGI (reference sequence). Trimming left V 0 bases short and J 4 bases short, with 12 bases between. The CDR3 consists of 15 residues. CDR3: CASSYSGGRGETQYF. The CDR3 DNA sequence: TGTGCCAGCAGTTACTCAGGGGGGCGGGGAGAGACCCAGTACTTC.

V and J are TRBV7-8 and TRBJ2-1; possibly TRBD2 for D (5 bases). This CDR3 contains 15 residues. Germline CDR1 is SGHVS and CDR2 is FQNEAQ. Trimming took off 1 base at V and 7 bases at J, with 14 bases between the two ends. CDR3 sequence: CASSLVGLATNEQFF. The CDR3 DNA sequence: TGTGCCAGCAGCTTAGTCGGTCTAGCCACGAATGAGCAGTTCTTC.

This sequence joins TRBV7-9 and TRBJ2-3, with TRBD1 identical over 8 bases. The CDR3 totals 15 residues. V lost 5 bases to trimming and J lost 0 bases; unmatched junction nucleotides: 4. The germline CDR1 and CDR2 sequences are SEHNR and FQNEAQ (reference sequence). CDR3 DNA: TGTGCCAGCAGCATCCGGGACAGGAGCACAGATACGCAGTATTTT. Its protein product is CASSIRDRSTDTQYF.

This sequence joins TRBV6-5 and TRBJ1-6, with D unclear. The germline V and J ends were trimmed by 0 bases and 3 bases, with 0 bases remaining between them. This CDR3 is 13 amino acids long. Per germline, CDR1 MNHEY and CDR2 SVGAGI. CDR3 residues: CASSYSYNSPLHF. The DNA for the CDR3 is TGTGCCAGCAGTTACTCCTATAATTCACCCCTCCACTTT.

The chain joins TRBV21-1 to TRBJ1-6; the table's D call, TRBD1, has no DNA check behind it. TRBV21-1 is a recognized pseudogene. The CDR3 spans 16 residues. CDR3 in DNA: TGTGCCAGCAGCAAAGGGTCTGGGGCAAGGAATTCACCCCTCCACTTT. As protein: CASSKGSGARNSPLHF.

This clone was observed once. The genes are TRBV4-2 and TRBJ1-4; a weak D match, TRBD1 (6 bases). CDR1 LGHNA and CDR2 YNFKEQ come from the germline V gene. The CDR3 totals 17 residues. V lost 0 bases and J 2 bases, leaving 13 bases between the germline ends. The CDR3 region is CASSQDLADSTNEKLFF. Here the CDR3 DNA reads TGTGCCAGCAGCCAAGATTTAGCGGACAGTACTAATGAAAAACTGTTTTTT.

V and J are TRBV6-1 and TRBJ1-1; D call uncertain. The CDR3 covers 13 residues. CDR1 is MNHNS, CDR2 SASEGT, per germline. Trimming took 6 bases from V and 1 from J, leaving 9 bases between them. The CDR3 sequence: CASRATPNTEAFF. The CDR3 bases are TGTGCCAGCAGGGCGACACCGAACACTGAAGCTTTCTTT.

The rearrangement uses TRBV18 and TRBJ2-1; TRBD1 agrees at 8 bases. The V and J ends lost 2 bases and 6 bases, in that order; junction bases with no gene match: 6. This CDR3 is built from 15 residues. Per the germline V gene, CDR1 is KGHSH and CDR2 is LQKENI. This chain's CDR3 is CASSPSGGPTNEQFF. The CDR3 DNA reads as TGTGCCAGCTCACCATCAGGGGGCCCCACCAATGAGCAGTTCTTC.

The CDR3 loop reads CASTEGVVGYGYTF. CDR3 bases: TGTGCCAGCACCGAGGGTGTTGTGGGGTATGGCTACACCTTC. The rearrangement joins TRBV6-5 to TRBJ1-2; D remains unclear. V was shortened by 7 bases and J by 5 bases, with 17 bases between the two germline ends. Germline V gene lookup returns CDR1 MNHEY and CDR2 SVGAGI. The CDR3 totals 14 residues.

The chain employs TRBV27 and TRBJ1-1; 9 nucleotides align to TRBD1. Trimming at V came to 7 bases and at J to 7 bases, leaving 7 bases not matched to a gene. Germline V gene sequence: CDR1 MNHEY, CDR2 SMNVEV (reference sequence). The CDR3 extends over 13 amino acids. CDR3 nucleotide sequence: TGTGCCAGCAAGGGACAGGGAAGCGGTGAAGCTTTCTTT. Translated: CASKGQGSGEAFF.

CDR3 region: CASSGGTGLYEQYF. The CDR3 bases are TGTGCCAGCAGCGGAGGGACAGGCTTATACGAGCAGTACTTC. This chain uses TRBV7-2 with TRBJ2-7, with 8 positions matching TRBD1. This CDR3 has 14 amino acids. The germline V gene encodes CDR1 SGHTA and CDR2 FQGNSA. The trim removed 5 bases at V and 4 bases at J, leaving 7 bases unmatched.

The rearrangement links TRBV7-2 to TRBJ2-7; D is uncertain. Trimming took off 5 bases at V and 4 bases at J, with 6 bases between the two ends. Germline CDR1 SGHTA, CDR2 FQGNSA. The CDR3 is 11 amino acids. CDR3 loop: CASSPLYEQYF. Here the CDR3 DNA reads TGTGCCAGCAGCCCGCTGTACGAGCAGTACTTC.

DNA for the CDR3: TGCGCCAGCAGCCAGGCCGCCGGGACAGGGTACACCGGGGAGCTGTTTTTT. Translating it yields CASSQAAGTGYTGELFF. The chain has TRBV4-1 and TRBJ2-2, with 9 bases aligning to TRBD1. Germline V lookup: CDR1 MGHRA, CDR2 YSYEKL. The CDR3 sequence is 17 residues long. The trim removed 3 bases at V and 3 bases at J, leaving 8 bases unmatched.

Notes on this clone: Relative to the germline gene, one junction end is altered; a read error may explain this. Other DNA sequences in the same sample also yield this CDR3. V and J are TRBV28 and TRBJ2-7; D is ambiguous. Germline-derived CDR1 and CDR2 are MDHEN and SYDVKM. The CDR3 has 13 residues. CDR3 nucleotides: TGTGCCAGCAGTGCCTCGGTAGTCTACGAGCAATACTTC. Translating gives CASSASVVYEQYF.

V gene TRBV6-6 combines with J gene TRBJ1-2; tentative D call: TRBD1 (5 bases). The V gene's germline CDR1 is MNHNY and CDR2 SVGAGI (reference sequence). V shed 7 bases and J shed 4 bases, with 10 bases lying between them. The CDR3 runs 12 residues. The CDR3 loop is CASTGDVYGYTF. The CDR3 DNA sequence: TGTGCCAGCACCGGGGACGTCTATGGCTACACCTTC.

A single count supports this clone. V is TRBV5-1 and J is TRBJ2-1, with D tentatively TRBD2 (6 bases). Germline CDR1 reads SGHRS; CDR2 reads YFSETQ. Trimming left V 4 bases short and J 5 bases short, with 16 bases between. This CDR3 region has 15 residues. The CDR3 DNA reads as TGCGCCAGCAGCCCCCTCGGAGGGTCCGACAATGAGCAGTTCTTC. Its protein product is CASSPLGGSDNEQFF. Complete variable domain (other parts from reference TRBV5-1 and TRBJ2-1): KAGVTQTPRYLIKTRGQQVTLSCSPISGHRSVSWYQQTPGQGLQFLFEYFSETQRNKGNFPGRFSGRQFSNSRSEMNVSTLELGDSALYLCASSPLGGSDNEQFFGPGTRLTVL.

The rearrangement joins TRBV27 to TRBJ2-7, with D possibly TRBD1 on 7 matching bases. The CDR3 sequence is 15 residues long. Germline CDR1 and CDR2: MNHEY and SMNVEV (reference sequence). V was shortened by 5 bases and J by 2 bases, with 16 bases between the two germline ends. The CDR3 sequence is CASSLRGDRTYEQYF. In DNA form, the CDR3 reads TGTGCCAGCAGTCTCCGCGGGGACAGAACCTACGAGCAGTACTTC.